This is a list of T cell receptor beta chains from one sample in a study of blood T cell repertoires in COVID-19. Some clones are missing from TCRdb's copy, which holds only in-frame ones; the method was immunoSEQ multiplex PCR. This table has some 260,000 clones, 65% to 90% appearing once. Sequenced sample: PBMCs or T cells enriched from blood (not recorded which). The source of these receptors is a man in his forties who had recovered from COVID-19. Each CDR3 is given with its conserved first and last residue. A D gene is named only where the DNA matches it firmly.

D gene: TRBD2
V gene: TRBV3-1/TRBV3-2
CDR3 protein: CASSPRASGMGETQYF

D gene: TRBD2
V gene: TRBV9
CDR3 protein: CASSSGGGLVKNIQYF

D gene: TRBD1
V gene: TRBV25-1
CDR3 protein: CATTQGLGTEAFF

D gene: NA
V gene: TRBV3-1/TRBV3-2
CDR3 protein: CASSQILANTGELFF

D gene: TRBD2
V gene: TRBV28
CDR3 protein: CASSLWGTSTETQYF

D gene: TRBD1
V gene: TRBV28
CDR3 protein: CASRVTGESGYTF

D gene: NA
V gene: TRBV12-5
CDR3 protein: CASGLTNRVDQPQHF

D gene: NA
V gene: TRBV3-1/TRBV3-2
CDR3 protein: CASSQVNTEAFF

D gene: NA
V gene: TRBV5-1
CDR3 protein: CASSLEAGYPDTQYF

D gene: NA
V gene: TRBV19
CDR3 protein: CASRVTGSGGYTF

D gene: NA
V gene: TRBV9
CDR3 protein: CASSVASQNTEAFF

D gene: NA
V gene: TRBV6-2/TRBV6-3
CDR3 protein: CASSDPSRDGYTF

D gene: NA
V gene: TRBV19
CDR3 protein: CASSPNSNFYNEQFF

D gene: TRBD1
V gene: TRBV6-5
CDR3 protein: CASSYSKTGWGAFF

D gene: TRBD1
V gene: TRBV5-1
CDR3 protein: CASSLGGQGTEQYF

D gene: TRBD2
V gene: TRBV6-1
CDR3 protein: CASSEPAGDRNEQFF

D gene: NA
V gene: TRBV4-1
CDR3 protein: CASSRPVAGNYEQYF

D gene: NA
V gene: TRBV6-4
CDR3 protein: CASNLTGYSNQPQHF

D gene: TRBD2
V gene: TRBV4-1
CDR3 protein: CASSQDSGGGAYEQYF

D gene: NA
V gene: TRBV7-2
CDR3 protein: CASSLSGDTYNYGYTF

D gene: TRBD1
V gene: TRBV5-4
CDR3 protein: CASSLAPSGQEVNYGYTF

D gene: NA
V gene: TRBV5-1
CDR3 protein: CASSLLRDEQFF

D gene: TRBD2
V gene: TRBV11-1
CDR3 protein: CASSFPGGTNEQFF

D gene: NA
V gene: TRBV27
CDR3 protein: CASSFSRESHTEAFF

D gene: NA
V gene: TRBV2
CDR3 protein: CASTVIDNNSPLHF

D gene: NA
V gene: TRBV2
CDR3 protein: CASSEAPFWDNNEQFF

D gene: TRBD1
V gene: TRBV6-2/TRBV6-3
CDR3 protein: CASSGRTGGDYEQYF

D gene: NA
V gene: TRBV5-5
CDR3 protein: CASSLIQPSSYEQYF

D gene: NA
V gene: TRBV4-1
CDR3 protein: CASSQGSSYNEQFF

D gene: NA
V gene: TRBV11-2
CDR3 protein: CASSLWGGSGELFF

D gene: NA
V gene: TRBV6-5
CDR3 protein: CASRPGTVEKLFF